One sample yielded the 3 T cell receptor beta chains listed below, sequenced in a study of OX40 agonist ivuxolimab in advanced cancers. Sequencing was performed with immunoSEQ multiplex PCR; in TCRdb, only in-frame clones are kept and a portion is missing. This sample has about 46,000 clones, with 70% to 90% found just once. The source material was CD4+ or CD8+ T cells sorted from blood, sampled in a trial of the OX40 agonist ivuxolimab. These receptors all stem from an adult with an advanced solid tumor such as melanoma, head and neck, liver or kidney cancer.

The CDR3 protein is CAWSTDRGRGQPQHF. CDR3 in DNA: TGTGCCTGGAGTACGGACAGGGGCCGCGGTCAGCCCCAGCATTTT. This chain uses TRBV30 with TRBJ1-5; the match to TRBD1 covers 9 bases. Per germline, CDR1 GTSNPN and CDR2 SVGIG (reference sequence). There are 15 residues in the CDR3. The ends lost 2 bases at V and 6 bases at J; junction bases unmatched: 8. Complete variable domain (other parts from reference TRBV30 and TRBJ1-5): SQTIHQWPATLVQPVGSPLSLECTVEGTSNPNLYWYRQAAGRGLQLLFYSVGIGQISSEVPQNLSASRPQDRQFILSSKKLLLSDSGFYLCAWSTDRGRGQPQHFGDGTRLSIL.

The chain is built from TRBV11-2 and TRBJ1-3, with D possibly matching TRBD1 (5 bases). V was trimmed by 5 bases and J by 3 bases, leaving 14 bases between them. The CDR3 contains 15 residues. The V gene's germline CDR1 is SGHAT and CDR2 FQNNGV. This chain's CDR3 is CASSRLRGIGNTIYF. In DNA, the CDR3 is TGTGCCAGCAGCCGACTCCGGGGGATTGGAAACACCATATATTTT. The full variable domain, its missing parts supplied by reference TRBV11-2 and TRBJ1-3, is EAGVAQSPRYKIIEKRQSVAFWCNPISGHATLYWYQQILGQGPKLLIQFQNNGVVDDSQLPKDRFSAERLKGVDSTLKIQPAKLEDSAVYLCASSRLRGIGNTIYFGEGSWLTVV.

This chain connects TRBV19 to TRBJ2-7, with D possibly being TRBD2 (6 bases). Per germline, CDR1 LNHDA and CDR2 SQIVND (reference sequence). The CDR3 has 13 residues. Trimming took off 3 bases at V and 6 bases at J, with 12 bases between the two ends. In nucleotides, the CDR3 is TGTGCCAGTAGTATTCTGGAGGGTGGCGAGCAGTACTTC. This codes for CASSILEGGEQYF.